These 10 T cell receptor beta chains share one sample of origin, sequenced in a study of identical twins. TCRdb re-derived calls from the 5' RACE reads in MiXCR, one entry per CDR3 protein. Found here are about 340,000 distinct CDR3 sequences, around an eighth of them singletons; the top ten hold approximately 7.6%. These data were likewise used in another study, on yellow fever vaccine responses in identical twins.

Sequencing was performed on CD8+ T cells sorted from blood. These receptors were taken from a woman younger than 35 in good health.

The CDR3 spells CSARMAGDPTGELFF. The DNA of the CDR3 is TGCAGTGCTAGGATGGCGGGGGACCCCACCGGGGAGCTGTTTTTT. The chain is built from TRBV20-1 and TRBJ2-2; 7 bases fit TRBD2. The CDR3 covers 15 residues. V gave up 3 bases and J gave up 4 bases; unmatched junction bases: 8. Germline values: CDR1 DFQATT, CDR2 SNEGSKA (reference sequence).

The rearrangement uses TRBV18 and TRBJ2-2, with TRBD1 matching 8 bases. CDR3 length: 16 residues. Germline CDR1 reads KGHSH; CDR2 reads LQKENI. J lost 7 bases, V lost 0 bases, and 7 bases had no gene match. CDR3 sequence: CASSPPDRAKGGELFF. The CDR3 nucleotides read TGTGCCAGCTCACCACCGGACAGGGCGAAAGGCGGGGAGCTGTTTTTT.

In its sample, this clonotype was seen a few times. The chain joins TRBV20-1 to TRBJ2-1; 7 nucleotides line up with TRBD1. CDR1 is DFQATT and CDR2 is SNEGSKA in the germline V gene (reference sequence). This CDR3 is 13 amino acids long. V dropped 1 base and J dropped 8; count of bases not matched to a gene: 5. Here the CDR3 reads CSARGGQVHEQFF. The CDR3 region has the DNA TGCAGTGCTAGAGGTGGACAGGTCCATGAGCAGTTCTTC.

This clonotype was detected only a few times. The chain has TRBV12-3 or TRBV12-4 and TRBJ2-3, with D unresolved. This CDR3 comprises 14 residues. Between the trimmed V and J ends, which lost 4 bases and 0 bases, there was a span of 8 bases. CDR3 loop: CASSWYSSTDTQYF. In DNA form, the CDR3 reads TGTGCCAGCAGTTGGTACTCTAGCACAGATACGCAGTATTTT.

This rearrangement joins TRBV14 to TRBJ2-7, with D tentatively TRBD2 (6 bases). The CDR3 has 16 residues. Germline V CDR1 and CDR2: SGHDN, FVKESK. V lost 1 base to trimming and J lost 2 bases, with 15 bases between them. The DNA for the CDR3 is TGTGCCAGCAGCCAAGGGATGGGGGGTATCACCTACGAGCAGTACTTC. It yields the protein CASSQGMGGITYEQYF.

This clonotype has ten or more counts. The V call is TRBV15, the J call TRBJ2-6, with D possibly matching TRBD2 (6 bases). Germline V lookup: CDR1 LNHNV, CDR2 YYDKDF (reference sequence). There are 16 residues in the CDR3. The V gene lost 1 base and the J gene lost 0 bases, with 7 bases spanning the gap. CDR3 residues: CATSRAGLSGANVLTF. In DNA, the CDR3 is TGTGCCACCAGCAGAGCGGGACTCTCTGGGGCCAACGTCCTGACTTTC.

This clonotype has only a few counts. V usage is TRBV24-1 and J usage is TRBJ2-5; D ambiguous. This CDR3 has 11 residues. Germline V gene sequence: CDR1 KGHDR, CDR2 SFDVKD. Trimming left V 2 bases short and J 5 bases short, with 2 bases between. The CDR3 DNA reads TGTGCCACCAGTGATTGGGAGACCCAGTACTTC. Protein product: CATSDWETQYF.

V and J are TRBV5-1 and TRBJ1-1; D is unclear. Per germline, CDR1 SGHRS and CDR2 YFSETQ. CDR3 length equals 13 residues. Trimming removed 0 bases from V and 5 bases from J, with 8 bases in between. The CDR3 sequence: CASSLELRTEAFF. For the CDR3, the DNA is TGCGCCAGCAGCTTGGAGTTGCGGACTGAAGCTTTCTTT.

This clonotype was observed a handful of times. The DNA for the CDR3 is TGTGCCAGCAGCTCATGGACTAGCGGGGATGGACGACTTCAAGAGACCCAGTACTTC. Its translation is CASSSWTSGDGRLQETQYF. V usage is TRBV11-2 and J usage is TRBJ2-5; 12 bases map to TRBD2. Germline V gene data show CDR1 as SGHAT and CDR2 as FQNNGV. J gave up 2 bases and V 4 bases, and 14 bases lay outside the gene matches. The CDR3 covers 19 residues.

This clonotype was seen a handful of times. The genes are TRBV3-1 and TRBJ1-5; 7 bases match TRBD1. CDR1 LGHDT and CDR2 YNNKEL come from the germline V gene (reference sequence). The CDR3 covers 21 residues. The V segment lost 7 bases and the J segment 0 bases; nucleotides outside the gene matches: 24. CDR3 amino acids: CASNIKRWDRQSTYSNQPQHF. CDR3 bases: TGTGCCAGCAACATCAAACGTTGGGACAGACAAAGTACTTATAGCAATCAGCCCCAGCATTTT.